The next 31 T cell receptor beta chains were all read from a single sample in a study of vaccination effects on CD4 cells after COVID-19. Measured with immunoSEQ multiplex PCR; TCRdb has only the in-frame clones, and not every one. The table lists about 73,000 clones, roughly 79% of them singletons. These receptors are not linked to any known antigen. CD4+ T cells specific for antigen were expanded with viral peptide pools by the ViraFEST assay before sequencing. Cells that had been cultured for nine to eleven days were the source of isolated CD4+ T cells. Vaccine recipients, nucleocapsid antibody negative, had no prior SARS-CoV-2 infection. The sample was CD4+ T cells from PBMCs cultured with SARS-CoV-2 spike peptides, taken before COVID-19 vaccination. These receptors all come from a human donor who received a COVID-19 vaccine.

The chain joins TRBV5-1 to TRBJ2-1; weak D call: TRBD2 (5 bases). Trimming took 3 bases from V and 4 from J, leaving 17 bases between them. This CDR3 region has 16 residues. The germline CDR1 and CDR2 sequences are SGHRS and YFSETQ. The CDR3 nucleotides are TGCGCCAGCAGCTCCGGGGAGACTCAGGCTTACAATGAGCAGTTCTTC. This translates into CASSSGETQAYNEQFF.

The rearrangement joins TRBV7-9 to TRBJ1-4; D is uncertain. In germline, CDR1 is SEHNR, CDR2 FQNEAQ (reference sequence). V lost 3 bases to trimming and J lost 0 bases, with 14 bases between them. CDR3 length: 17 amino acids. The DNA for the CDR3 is TGTGCCAGCAGCTTTATCAGGTCGGGAGCAACTAATGAAAAACTGTTTTTT. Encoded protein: CASSFIRSGATNEKLFF.

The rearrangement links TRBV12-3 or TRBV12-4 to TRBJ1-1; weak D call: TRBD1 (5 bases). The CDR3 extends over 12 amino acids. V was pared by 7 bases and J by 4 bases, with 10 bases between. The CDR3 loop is CASTTGTTEAFF. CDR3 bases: TGTGCCAGCACCACGGGGACCACTGAAGCTTTCTTT.

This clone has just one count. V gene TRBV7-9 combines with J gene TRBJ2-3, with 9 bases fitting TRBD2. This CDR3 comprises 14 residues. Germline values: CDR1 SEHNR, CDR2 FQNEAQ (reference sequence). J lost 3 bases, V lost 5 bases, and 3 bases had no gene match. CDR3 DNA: TGTGCCAGCAGCCTCGGACTAGCGACAGATACGCAGTATTTT. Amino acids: CASSLGLATDTQYF.

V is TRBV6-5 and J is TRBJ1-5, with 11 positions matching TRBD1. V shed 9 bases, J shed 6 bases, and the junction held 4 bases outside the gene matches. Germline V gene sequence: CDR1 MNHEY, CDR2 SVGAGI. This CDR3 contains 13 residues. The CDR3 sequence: CASVGQGVQPQHF. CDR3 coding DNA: TGTGCCAGTGTGGGACAGGGGGTTCAGCCCCAGCATTTT.

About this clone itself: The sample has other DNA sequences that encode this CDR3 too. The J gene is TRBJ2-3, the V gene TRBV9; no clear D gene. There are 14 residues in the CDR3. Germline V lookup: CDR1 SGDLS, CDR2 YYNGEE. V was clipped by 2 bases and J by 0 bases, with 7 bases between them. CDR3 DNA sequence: TGTGCCAGCAGCGTTCTCCTTAGCACAGATACGCAGTATTTT. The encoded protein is CASSVLLSTDTQYF.

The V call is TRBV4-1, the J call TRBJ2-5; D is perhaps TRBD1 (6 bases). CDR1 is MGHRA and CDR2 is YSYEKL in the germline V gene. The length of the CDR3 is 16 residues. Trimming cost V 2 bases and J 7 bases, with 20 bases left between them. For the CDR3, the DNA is TGCGCCAGCAGCCAAAGTAAAGGGGGTGTTCGGGGGACCCAGTACTTC. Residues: CASSQSKGGVRGTQYF.

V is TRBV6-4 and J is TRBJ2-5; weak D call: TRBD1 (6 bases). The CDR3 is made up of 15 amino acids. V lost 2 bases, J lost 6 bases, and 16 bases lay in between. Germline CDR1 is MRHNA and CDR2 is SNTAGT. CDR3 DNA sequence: TGTGCCAGCAGTGACCCAAAGACAGGTCCGAAGACCCAGTACTTC. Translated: CASSDPKTGPKTQYF.

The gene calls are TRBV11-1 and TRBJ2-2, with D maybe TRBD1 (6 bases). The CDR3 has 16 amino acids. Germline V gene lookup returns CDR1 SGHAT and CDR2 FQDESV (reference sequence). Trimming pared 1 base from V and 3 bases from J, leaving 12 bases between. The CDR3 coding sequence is TGTGCCAGCAGCTTAGACCGCAGGGGAGACACCGGGGAGCTGTTTTTT. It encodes CASSLDRRGDTGELFF.

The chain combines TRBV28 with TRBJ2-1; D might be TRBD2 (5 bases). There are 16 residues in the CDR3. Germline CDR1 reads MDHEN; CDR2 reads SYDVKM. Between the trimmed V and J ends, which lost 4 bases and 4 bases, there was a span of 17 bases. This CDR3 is CASSSGRRGVYNEQFF. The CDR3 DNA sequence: TGTGCCAGCAGTTCCGGAAGACGGGGAGTATACAATGAGCAGTTCTTC.

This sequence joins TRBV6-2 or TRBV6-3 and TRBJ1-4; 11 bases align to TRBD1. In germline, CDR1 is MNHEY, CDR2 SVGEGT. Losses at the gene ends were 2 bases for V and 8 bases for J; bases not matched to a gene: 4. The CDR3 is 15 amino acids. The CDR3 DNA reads TGTGCCAGCAGTTACCCGGGACAGGGGGAGGAAAAACTGTTTTTT. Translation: CASSYPGQGEEKLFF.

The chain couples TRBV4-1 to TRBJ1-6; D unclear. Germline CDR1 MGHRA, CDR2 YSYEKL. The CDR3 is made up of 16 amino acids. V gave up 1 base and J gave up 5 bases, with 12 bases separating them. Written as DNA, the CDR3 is TGCGCCAGCAGCCAAGCTATGGGCAGGAATAATTCACCCCTCCACTTT. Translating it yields CASSQAMGRNNSPLHF.

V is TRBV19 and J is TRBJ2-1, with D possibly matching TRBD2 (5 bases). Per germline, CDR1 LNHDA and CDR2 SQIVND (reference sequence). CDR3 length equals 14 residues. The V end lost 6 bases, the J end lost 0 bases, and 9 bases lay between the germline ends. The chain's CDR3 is CASRMGSSYNEQFF. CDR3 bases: TGTGCCAGTAGAATGGGGAGCTCCTACAATGAGCAGTTCTTC.

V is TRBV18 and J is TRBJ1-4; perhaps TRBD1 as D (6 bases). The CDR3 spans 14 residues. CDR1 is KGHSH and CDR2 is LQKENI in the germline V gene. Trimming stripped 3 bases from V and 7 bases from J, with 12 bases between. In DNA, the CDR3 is TGTGCCAGCTCACCCTCACAGGGCGGTGAAAAACTGTTTTTT. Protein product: CASSPSQGGEKLFF.

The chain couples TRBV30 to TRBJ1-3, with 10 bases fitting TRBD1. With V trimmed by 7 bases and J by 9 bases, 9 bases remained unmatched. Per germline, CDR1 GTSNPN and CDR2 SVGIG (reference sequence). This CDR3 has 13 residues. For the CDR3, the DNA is TGTGCCTACACACCCGGGACAGGGGCCACCATATATTTT. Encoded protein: CAYTPGTGATIYF.

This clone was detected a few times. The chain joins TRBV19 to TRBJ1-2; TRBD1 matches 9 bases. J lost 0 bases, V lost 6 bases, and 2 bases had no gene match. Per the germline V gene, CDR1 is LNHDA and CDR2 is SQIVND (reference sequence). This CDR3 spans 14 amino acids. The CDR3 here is CASRNRGPNYGYTF. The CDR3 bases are TGTGCCAGTAGAAACAGGGGGCCTAACTATGGCTACACCTTC.

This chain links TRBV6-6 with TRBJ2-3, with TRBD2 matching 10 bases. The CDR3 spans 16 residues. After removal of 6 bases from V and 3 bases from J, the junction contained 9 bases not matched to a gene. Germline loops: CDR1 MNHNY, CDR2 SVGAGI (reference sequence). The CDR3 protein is CASRTTIAGGTDTQYF. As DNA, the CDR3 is TGTGCCAGCAGGACAACCATAGCGGGGGGTACAGATACGCAGTATTTT.

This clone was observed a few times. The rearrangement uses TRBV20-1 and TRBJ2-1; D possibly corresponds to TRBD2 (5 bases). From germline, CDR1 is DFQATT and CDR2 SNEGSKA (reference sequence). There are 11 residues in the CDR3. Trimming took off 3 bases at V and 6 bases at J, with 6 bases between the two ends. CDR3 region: CSARDFNEQFF. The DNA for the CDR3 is TGCAGTGCTAGGGACTTCAATGAGCAGTTCTTC.

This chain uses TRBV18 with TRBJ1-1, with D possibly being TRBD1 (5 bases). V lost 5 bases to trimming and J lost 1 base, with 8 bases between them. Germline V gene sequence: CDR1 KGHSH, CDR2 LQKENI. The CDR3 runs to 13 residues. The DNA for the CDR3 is TGTGCCAGCTCAATACAGGAGAACACTGAAGCTTTCTTT. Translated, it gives CASSIQENTEAFF.

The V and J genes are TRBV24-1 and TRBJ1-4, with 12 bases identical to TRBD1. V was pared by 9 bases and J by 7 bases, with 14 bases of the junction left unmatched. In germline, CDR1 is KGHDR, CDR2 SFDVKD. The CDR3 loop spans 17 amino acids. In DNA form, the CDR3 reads TGTGCCACCCCGGCCGGGACAGGGGGCAAGGGTGGTGAAAAACTGTTTTTT. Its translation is CATPAGTGGKGGEKLFF.

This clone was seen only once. CDR3 amino acids: CASRMTDRGNTGELFF. The DNA for the CDR3 is TGTGCCAGTAGGATGACGGACAGGGGGAACACCGGGGAGCTGTTTTTT. This chain links TRBV19 with TRBJ2-2; 9 positions match TRBD1. Germline loops: CDR1 LNHDA, CDR2 SQIVND (reference sequence). The J segment lost 1 base and the V segment lost 6 bases, leaving 6 bases of the junction unmatched. The CDR3 extends over 16 amino acids.

CDR3 DNA: TGTGCCAGCAGTGAACGCGAGACAGGGAGAATTGGCTCACCCCTCCACTTT. Protein sequence: CASSERETGRIGSPLHF. The chain links TRBV6-1 to TRBJ1-6; TRBD1 matches 7 bases. Germline V lookup: CDR1 MNHNS, CDR2 SASEGT. This CDR3 contains 17 residues. The J segment lost 10 bases and the V segment lost 2 bases, leaving 14 bases of the junction unmatched.

The CDR3 DNA is TGTGCCAGCAGTGAAAATCATGGCAACACCGGGGAGCTGTTTTTT. It encodes CASSENHGNTGELFF. The genes are TRBV6-1 and TRBJ2-2; D gene unclear. Germline CDR1 MNHNS, CDR2 SASEGT. CDR3 size: 15 residues. V lost 2 bases and J 2 bases, leaving 9 bases between the germline ends.

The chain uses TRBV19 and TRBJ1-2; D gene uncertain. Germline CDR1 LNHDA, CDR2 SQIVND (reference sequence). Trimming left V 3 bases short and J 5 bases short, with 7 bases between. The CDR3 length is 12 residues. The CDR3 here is CASSILGYGYTF. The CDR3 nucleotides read TGTGCCAGTAGTATTTTGGGTTATGGCTACACCTTC. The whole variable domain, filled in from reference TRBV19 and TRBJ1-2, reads DGGITQSPKYLFRKEGQNVTLSCEQNLNHDAMYWYRQDPGQGLRLIYYSQIVNDFQKGDIAEGYSVSREKKESFPLTVTSAQKNPTAFYLCASSILGYGYTFGSGTRLTVV.

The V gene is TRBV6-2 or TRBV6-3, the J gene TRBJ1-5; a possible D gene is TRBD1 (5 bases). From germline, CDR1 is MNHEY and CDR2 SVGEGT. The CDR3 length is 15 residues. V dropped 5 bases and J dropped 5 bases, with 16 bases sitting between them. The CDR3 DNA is TGTGCCAGCAGTCGCAAGGGACGGCCTTATCAGCCCCAGCATTTT. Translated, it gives CASSRKGRPYQPQHF.

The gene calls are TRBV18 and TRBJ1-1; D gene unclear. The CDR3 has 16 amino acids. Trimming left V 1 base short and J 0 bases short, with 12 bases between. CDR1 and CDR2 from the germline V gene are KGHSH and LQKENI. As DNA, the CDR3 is TGTGCCAGCTCACCACTTGGGCTATCAATGAACACTGAAGCTTTCTTT. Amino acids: CASSPLGLSMNTEAFF.

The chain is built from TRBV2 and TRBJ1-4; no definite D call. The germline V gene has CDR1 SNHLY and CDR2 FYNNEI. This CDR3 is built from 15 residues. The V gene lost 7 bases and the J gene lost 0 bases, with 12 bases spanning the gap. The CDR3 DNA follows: TGTGCCAGCACGGGATCGGCGCCAACTAATGAAAAACTGTTTTTT. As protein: CASTGSAPTNEKLFF.

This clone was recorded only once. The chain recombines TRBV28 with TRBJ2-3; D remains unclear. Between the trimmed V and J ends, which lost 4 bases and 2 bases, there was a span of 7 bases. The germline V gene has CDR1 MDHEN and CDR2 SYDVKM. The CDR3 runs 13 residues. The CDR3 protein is CASSSRVTDTQYF. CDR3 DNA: TGTGCCAGCAGTTCTCGGGTCACAGATACGCAGTATTTT.

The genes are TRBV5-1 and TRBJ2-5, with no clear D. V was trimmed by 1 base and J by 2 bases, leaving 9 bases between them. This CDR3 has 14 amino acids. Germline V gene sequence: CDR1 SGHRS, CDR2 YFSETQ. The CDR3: CASSLLPPQETQYF. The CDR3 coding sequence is TGCGCCAGCAGCTTGTTGCCTCCACAAGAGACCCAGTACTTC. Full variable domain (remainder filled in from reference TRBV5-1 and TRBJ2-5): KAGVTQTPRYLIKTRGQQVTLSCSPISGHRSVSWYQQTPGQGLQFLFEYFSETQRNKGNFPGRFSGRQFSNSRSEMNVSTLELGDSALYLCASSLLPPQETQYFGPGTRLLVL.

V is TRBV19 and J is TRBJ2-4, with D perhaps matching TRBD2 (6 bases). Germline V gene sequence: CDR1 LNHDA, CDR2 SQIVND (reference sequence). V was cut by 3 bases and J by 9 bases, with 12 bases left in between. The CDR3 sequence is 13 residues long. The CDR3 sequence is CASSIVEGRIQYF. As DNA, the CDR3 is TGTGCCAGTAGTATTGTGGAGGGGCGCATTCAGTACTTC.

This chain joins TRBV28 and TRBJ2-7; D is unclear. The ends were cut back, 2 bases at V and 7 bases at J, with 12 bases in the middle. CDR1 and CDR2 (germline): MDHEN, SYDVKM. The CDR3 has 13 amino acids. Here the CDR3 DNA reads TGTGCCAGCAGTTTAGCCGGCCCTCGTGAGCAGTACGTC. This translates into CASSLAGPREQYV.